Following are 17 T cell receptor beta chains from one sample sequenced in a study of blood T cell repertoires in COVID-19. Using immunoSEQ multiplex PCR, the repertoire was profiled, and TCRdb retains in-frame clones only, with some absent. The sample shows roughly 240,000 clones, around four fifths of them seen only once. The sequencing input was peripheral blood. These receptors were taken from a man in his 60s who had recovered from COVID-19.

The chain combines TRBV7-2 with TRBJ2-7; TRBD2 might be the D (6 bases). The CDR3 is 15 residues long. Germline V CDR1 and CDR2: SGHTA, FQGNSA. Trimming took off 1 base at V and 7 bases at J, with 17 bases between the two ends. The CDR3 sequence: CASSLGSGISVEQYF. In nucleotides, the CDR3 is TGTGCCAGCAGCTTAGGTAGCGGCATTAGTGTAGAGCAGTACTTC.

The rearrangement uses TRBV7-9 and TRBJ1-6, with 11 nucleotides matching TRBD1. The CDR3 has 16 amino acids. Per the germline V gene, CDR1 is SEHNR and CDR2 is FQNEAQ (reference sequence). The V and J ends lost 5 bases and 4 bases, in that order; junction bases with no gene match: 4. The CDR3 DNA follows: TGTGCCAGCAGCCAGGGGGACAGGGGGTATAATTCACCCCTCCACTTT. Protein product: CASSQGDRGYNSPLHF.

The genes are TRBV5-1 and TRBJ1-2, with 11 bases matching TRBD1. V trimming: 4 bases; J trimming: 0 bases; junction bases outside the gene matches: 14. Germline CDR1 and CDR2: SGHRS and YFSETQ. The CDR3 spans 19 residues. The CDR3 region is CASSRGQGVRNEANYGYTF. The DNA for the CDR3 is TGCGCCAGCAGCAGGGGACAGGGGGTTCGTAATGAAGCTAACTATGGCTACACCTTC. The whole variable domain, filled in from reference TRBV5-1 and TRBJ1-2, reads KAGVTQTPRYLIKTRGQQVTLSCSPISGHRSVSWYQQTPGQGLQFLFEYFSETQRNKGNFPGRFSGRQFSNSRSEMNVSTLELGDSALYLCASSRGQGVRNEANYGYTFGSGTRLTVV.

This clone was observed once. The chain has TRBV10-2 and TRBJ2-7, with 8 bases identical to TRBD2. Germline values: CDR1 WSHSY, CDR2 SAAADI. The CDR3 is 13 residues long. The junction had 8 bases not matched to a gene; V was cut back by 9 bases and J by 4 bases. The DNA of the CDR3 is TGCGCCAGTTTATTTAGCGGGACGTACGAGCAGTACTTC. It encodes CASLFSGTYEQYF.

The chain has TRBV5-1 and TRBJ2-1, with TRBD1 identical over 7 bases. The CDR3 runs 12 residues. CDR1 SGHRS and CDR2 YFSETQ come from the germline V gene. V lost 4 bases, J lost 14 bases, and 9 bases stayed unmatched. CDR3 residues: CASSQGQDNEFF. The CDR3 nucleotides are TGCGCCAGCAGCCAAGGACAGGACAATGAGTTCTTC.

CDR3 DNA sequence: TGCGCCAGCAGTGAGAGGACAGGGGGGAATGAGCAGTTCTTC. Translation gives CASSERTGGNEQFF. The chain is built from TRBV10-2 and TRBJ2-1, with 10 bases fitting TRBD1. Looked up from germline, CDR1 is WSHSY and CDR2 is SAAADI. The CDR3 covers 14 residues. V trimming: 2 bases; J trimming: 7 bases; junction bases outside the gene matches: 2.

The chain has TRBV5-5 and TRBJ1-2; TRBD1 matches 7 bases. Germline trimming cut 4 bases from V and 7 bases from J; bases unmatched to any gene: 7. The CDR3 consists of 13 residues. In germline, CDR1 is SGHKS, CDR2 YYEKEE (reference sequence). For the CDR3, the DNA is TGTGCCAGCAGCCTTACAGGGGTAGGTGGCTACACCTTC. Amino acid sequence: CASSLTGVGGYTF. The complete variable domain, with remaining parts taken from reference TRBV5-5 and TRBJ1-2, reads DAGVTQSPTHLIKTRGQQVTLRCSPISGHKSVSWYQQVLGQGPQFIFQYYEKEERGRGNFPDRFSARQFPNYSSELNVNALLLGDSALYLCASSLTGVGGYTFGSGTRLTVV.

Of note for this clone: Other nucleotide sequences in the sample specify the same CDR3. The rearrangement uses TRBV5-1 and TRBJ2-2; TRBD1 might be the D (5 bases). The CDR3 runs to 13 residues. CDR1 and CDR2 from the germline V gene are SGHRS and YFSETQ. V lost 3 bases and J lost 4, with 7 bases in between. The CDR3 is CASSSTVTGELFF. The CDR3 nucleotides are TGCGCCAGCAGCTCGACAGTCACCGGGGAGCTGTTTTTT.

This clone was observed a few times. This rearrangement joins TRBV6-5 to TRBJ2-2; 7 bases align to TRBD1. Looked up from germline, CDR1 is MNHEY and CDR2 is SVGAGI. Trimming removed 2 bases from V and 0 bases from J; junction bases left unmatched: 3. The CDR3 sequence is 16 residues long. Written as DNA, the CDR3 is TGTGCCAGCAGTTACGGGGACAGCGCGAACACCGGGGAGCTGTTTTTT. The encoded protein is CASSYGDSANTGELFF.

The CDR3 nucleotides read TGTGCCAGCAGTTACAACCCCTTGGGCCCGGGACAGGGTGCTTTCTTT. Its protein is CASSYNPLGPGQGAFF. The rearrangement uses TRBV6-5 and TRBJ1-1, with 9 bases fitting TRBD1. Germline CDR1 is MNHEY and CDR2 is SVGAGI. CDR3 length equals 16 residues. Losses at the gene ends were 2 bases for V and 11 bases for J; bases not matched to a gene: 15.

The chain is built from TRBV6-2 or TRBV6-3 and TRBJ2-1, with 8 bases identical to TRBD2. Germline trimming cut 5 bases from V and 4 bases from J; bases unmatched to any gene: 4. The CDR3 consists of 14 residues. Per the germline V gene, CDR1 is MNHEY and CDR2 is SVGEGT. The CDR3 sequence: CASSRAGAYNEQFF. CDR3 coding DNA: TGTGCCAGCAGTCGAGCGGGAGCTTACAATGAGCAGTTCTTC.

The chain recombines TRBV9 with TRBJ1-2, with 7 nucleotides matching TRBD1. Germline lookup yields CDR1 SGDLS and CDR2 YYNGEE. The junction had 19 bases not matched to a gene; V was cut back by 3 bases and J by 8 bases. The CDR3 is 17 amino acids. CDR3 residues: CASSAYNWTGRSRGYTF. CDR3 nucleotide sequence: TGTGCCAGCAGCGCATACAACTGGACAGGCCGTTCGAGGGGCTACACCTTC.

The gene calls are TRBV3-1 (or the pseudogene TRBV3-2) and TRBJ2-3; D is unclear. V lost 4 bases to trimming and J lost 0 bases, with 5 bases between them. Germline CDR1 and CDR2: LGHDT and YNNKEL (reference sequence). The CDR3 is 13 residues long. The CDR3 DNA reads TGTGCCAGCAGCCCCCAAAGCACAGATACGCAGTATTTT. It specifies CASSPQSTDTQYF.

This clone has a handful of counts. The V gene is TRBV4-1, the J gene TRBJ2-5, with a weak D call TRBD2 (6 bases). Germline CDR1 is MGHRA and CDR2 is YSYEKL. V was trimmed by 2 bases and J by 1 base, leaving 14 bases between them. The CDR3 is 16 residues long. CDR3 nucleotide sequence: TGCGCCAGCAGCCAATACACCACTAGCAGCCAAGAGACCCAGTACTTC. It codes for CASSQYTTSSQETQYF.

The chain employs TRBV19 and TRBJ2-3; 9 nucleotides line up with TRBD1. V lost 5 bases and J lost 0; bases outside the gene matches: 6. CDR1 is LNHDA and CDR2 is SQIVND in the germline V gene (reference sequence). This CDR3 has 16 amino acids. CDR3 sequence reads: CASSGDRERSTDTQYF. In DNA, the CDR3 is TGTGCCAGTAGTGGGGACAGGGAGAGAAGCACAGATACGCAGTATTTT. The variable domain in full, with the rest retrieved from reference TRBV19 and TRBJ2-3, is DGGITQSPKYLFRKEGQNVTLSCEQNLNHDAMYWYRQDPGQGLRLIYYSQIVNDFQKGDIAEGYSVSREKKESFPLTVTSAQKNPTAFYLCASSGDRERSTDTQYFGPGTRLTVL.

The V gene is TRBV12-3 or TRBV12-4, the J gene TRBJ2-7; no firm D call. V lost 2 bases to trimming and J lost 2 bases, with 4 bases between them. The CDR3 has 12 amino acids. Here the CDR3 DNA reads TGTGCCAGCAGTTTAAATACCTACGAGCAGTACTTC. This encodes CASSLNTYEQYF.

The V and J genes are TRBV20-1 and TRBJ2-1, with 9 bases fitting TRBD2. Germline V gene data show CDR1 as DFQATT and CDR2 as SNEGSKA (reference sequence). The ends lost 3 bases at V and 2 bases at J; junction bases unmatched: 5. This CDR3 region has 15 residues. The CDR3 protein is CSASGGGGTYNEQFF. CDR3 sequence (DNA): TGCAGTGCTAGTGGCGGGGGGGGAACCTACAATGAGCAGTTCTTC.